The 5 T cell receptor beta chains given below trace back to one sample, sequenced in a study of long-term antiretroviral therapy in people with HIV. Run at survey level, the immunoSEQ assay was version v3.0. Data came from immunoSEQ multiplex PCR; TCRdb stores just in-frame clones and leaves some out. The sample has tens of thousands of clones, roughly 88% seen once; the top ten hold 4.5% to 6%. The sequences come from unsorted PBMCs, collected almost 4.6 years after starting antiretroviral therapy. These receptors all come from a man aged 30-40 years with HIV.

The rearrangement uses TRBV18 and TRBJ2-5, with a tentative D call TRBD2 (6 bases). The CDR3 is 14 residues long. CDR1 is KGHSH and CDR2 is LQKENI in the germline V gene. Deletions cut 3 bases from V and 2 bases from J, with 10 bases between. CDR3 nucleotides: TGTGCCAGCTCACCTCGGCGGGGACAAGAGACCCAGTACTTC. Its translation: CASSPRRGQETQYF.

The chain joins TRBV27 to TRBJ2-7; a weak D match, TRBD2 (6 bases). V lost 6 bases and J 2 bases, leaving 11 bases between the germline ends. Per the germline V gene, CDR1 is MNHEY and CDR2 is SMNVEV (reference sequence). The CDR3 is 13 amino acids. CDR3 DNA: TGTGCCAGCAGAGGGACTCCTCCCTACGAGCAGTACTTC. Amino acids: CASRGTPPYEQYF.

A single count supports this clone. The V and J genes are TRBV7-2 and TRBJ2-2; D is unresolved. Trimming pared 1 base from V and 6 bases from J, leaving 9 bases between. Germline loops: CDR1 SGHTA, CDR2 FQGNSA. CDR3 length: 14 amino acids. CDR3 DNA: TGTGCCAGCAGCTTAGTGGTGACTGCCGGGGAGCTGTTTTTT. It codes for CASSLVVTAGELFF.

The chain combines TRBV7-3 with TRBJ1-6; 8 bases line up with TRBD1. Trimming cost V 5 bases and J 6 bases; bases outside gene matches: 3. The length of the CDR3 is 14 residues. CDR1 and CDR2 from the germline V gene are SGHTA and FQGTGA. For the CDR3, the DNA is TGTGCCAGCAGCGTGACAGGGGCTAATTCACCCCTCCACTTT. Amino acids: CASSVTGANSPLHF.

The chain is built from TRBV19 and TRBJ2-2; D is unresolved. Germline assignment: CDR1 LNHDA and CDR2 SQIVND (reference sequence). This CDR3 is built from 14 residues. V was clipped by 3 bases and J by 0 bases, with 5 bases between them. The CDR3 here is CASSIEANTGELFF. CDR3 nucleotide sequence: TGTGCCAGTAGTATTGAAGCGAACACCGGGGAGCTGTTTTTT.